The next 25 T cell receptor beta chains were all read from a single sample in a study of control samples from healthy donors and cancer patients. TCRdb's table, derived via immunoSEQ multiplex PCR, lists solely in-frame clones and lacks some. The profile shows 150,000 or so clones, approximately 92% of them singletons. Sequencing was done on a sample of blood. These receptors all come from a man in his late teens or twenties in good health.

This chain uses TRBV2 with TRBJ1-1, with D possibly matching TRBD1 (6 bases). Trimming removed 7 bases at V and 2 bases at J, with 14 bases between. The CDR3 sequence is 14 residues long. Germline V gene lookup returns CDR1 SNHLY and CDR2 FYNNEI. The CDR3 region has the DNA TGTGCCAGCACGGACAGAAGTACAAACACTGAAGCTTTCTTT. Its translation is CASTDRSTNTEAFF.

Here the CDR3 DNA reads TGTGCCAGTATGAAGCAGGGGGCGAACACTGAAGCTTTCTTT. Its translation is CASMKQGANTEAFF. V gene TRBV19 combines with J gene TRBJ1-1, with 8 bases identical to TRBD1. The length of the CDR3 is 14 residues. CDR1 is LNHDA and CDR2 is SQIVND in the germline V gene (reference sequence). The V and J ends lost 7 bases and 1 base, in that order; junction bases with no gene match: 5.

This chain joins TRBV5-1 and TRBJ2-3; 10 bases are a match to TRBD2. This CDR3 is 16 amino acids long. The junction had 8 bases not matched to a gene; V was cut back by 7 bases and J by 0 bases. CDR1 SGHRS and CDR2 YFSETQ come from the germline V gene. The CDR3 nucleotides are TGCGCCAGCGGGCGAGGACTAGCGGAGAGCACAGATACGCAGTATTTT. It specifies CASGRGLAESTDTQYF. The variable domain in full, with the rest retrieved from reference TRBV5-1 and TRBJ2-3, is KAGVTQTPRYLIKTRGQQVTLSCSPISGHRSVSWYQQTPGQGLQFLFEYFSETQRNKGNFPGRFSGRQFSNSRSEMNVSTLELGDSALYLCASGRGLAESTDTQYFGPGTRLTVL.

This clone was seen once. The chain has TRBV9 and TRBJ2-7; tentative D call: TRBD1 (5 bases). The CDR3 length is 17 residues. Between the trimmed V and J ends, which lost 4 bases and 2 bases, there was a span of 22 bases. Germline V CDR1 and CDR2: SGDLS, YYNGEE. CDR3 sequence (DNA): TGTGCCAGCAGCCCAGGGAAGGTGTACTCGTCGACCTACGAGCAGTACTTC. Encoded protein: CASSPGKVYSSTYEQYF.

The CDR3, as DNA: TGTGCCAGCAGGGTCTCTCAGGGTAACTATGGCTACACCTTC. This sequence encodes CASRVSQGNYGYTF. V gene TRBV6-5 combines with J gene TRBJ1-2; D may be TRBD1 (5 bases). V was cut by 6 bases and J by 1 base, with 12 bases left in between. Germline CDR1 MNHEY, CDR2 SVGAGI. This CDR3 region has 14 residues.

The chain is built from TRBV5-6 and TRBJ2-3; the match to TRBD2 covers 12 bases. V dropped 2 bases and J dropped 1; count of bases not matched to a gene: 2. CDR1 and CDR2 from the germline V gene are SGHDT and YYEEEE. This CDR3 contains 16 residues. As DNA, the CDR3 is TGTGCCAGCAGCTTACGACTAGCGGGGGGCACAGATACGCAGTATTTT. It translates to CASSLRLAGGTDTQYF. Complete variable domain (other parts from reference TRBV5-6 and TRBJ2-3): DAGVTQSPTHLIKTRGQQVTLRCSPKSGHDTVSWYQQALGQGPQFIFQYYEEEERQRGNFPDRFSGHQFPNYSSELNVNALLLGDSALYLCASSLRLAGGTDTQYFGPGTRLTVL.

The chain employs TRBV7-9 and TRBJ2-1, with D maybe TRBD2 (6 bases). CDR1 is SEHNR, CDR2 FQNEAQ, per germline (reference sequence). The CDR3 extends over 15 amino acids. The V gene lost 5 bases and the J gene lost 4 bases, with 15 bases spanning the gap. The CDR3 protein is CASSTGSIRYNEQFF. In nucleotides, the CDR3 is TGTGCCAGCAGCACCGGGAGCATTCGGTACAATGAGCAGTTCTTC.

V gene TRBV23-1 combines with J gene TRBJ2-7, with 7 bases aligning to TRBD1. TRBV23-1 is identified as an open reading frame with a role that is uncertain. J lost 3 bases, V lost 3 bases, and 8 bases had no gene match. This CDR3 spans 15 amino acids. The CDR3 DNA reads as TGCGCCAGCAGTCAGGACACCGGACAGGACTACGAGCAGTACTTC. It codes for CASSQDTGQDYEQYF.

This clone was seen a single time. The gene calls are TRBV4-1 and TRBJ1-6, with D possibly being TRBD1 (6 bases). CDR3 length: 15 residues. V was trimmed by 0 bases and J by 7 bases, leaving 10 bases between them. Per the germline V gene, CDR1 is MGHRA and CDR2 is YSYEKL. The CDR3 reads CASSQEGTSNSPLHF. The CDR3, as DNA: TGCGCCAGCAGCCAAGAGGGGACATCAAATTCACCCCTCCACTTT.

The chain employs TRBV6-5 and TRBJ1-1, with 11 bases lining up with TRBD1. The V gene end was trimmed by 2 bases and the J gene end by 5 bases; junction bases not matched to a gene: 1. Germline V CDR1 and CDR2: MNHEY, SVGAGI. The CDR3 consists of 14 residues. CDR3 sequence reads: CASSYGTGGTEAFF. CDR3 coding DNA: TGTGCCAGCAGTTACGGGACAGGGGGGACTGAAGCTTTCTTT.

The rearrangement links TRBV11-2 to TRBJ1-6; the D gene is possibly TRBD1 (6 bases). The CDR3 contains 16 residues. Germline CDR1 is SGHAT and CDR2 is FQNNGV. V gave up 7 bases and J gave up 10 bases, with 23 bases separating them. CDR3 nucleotides: TGTGCCAGCACCATCGTACGGGGGGGGCAGGGATCACCCCTCCACTTT. Its translation is CASTIVRGGQGSPLHF.

The V and J genes are TRBV9 and TRBJ2-1, with 8 bases matching TRBD2. Losses at the gene ends were 3 bases for V and 3 bases for J; bases not matched to a gene: 11. The CDR3 loop spans 17 amino acids. The germline V gene has CDR1 SGDLS and CDR2 YYNGEE. The CDR3 here is CASSAPPGTSLYNEQFF. The CDR3 DNA is TGTGCCAGCAGCGCCCCCCCCGGGACTAGTCTCTACAATGAGCAGTTCTTC.

The chain employs TRBV2 and TRBJ2-3; D is perhaps TRBD2 (6 bases). V shed 2 bases and J shed 0 bases, with 9 bases lying between them. The V gene's germline CDR1 is SNHLY and CDR2 FYNNEI. The CDR3 has 15 amino acids. The CDR3 here is CASSESSASTDTQYF. The CDR3 DNA sequence: TGTGCCAGCAGTGAATCTAGCGCAAGCACAGATACGCAGTATTTT. The full variable domain, with the rest looked up from reference TRBV2 and TRBJ2-3, is EPEVTQTPSHQVTQMGQEVILRCVPISNHLYFYWYRQILGQKVEFLVSFYNNEISEKSEIFDDQFSVERPDGSNFTLKIRSTKLEDSAMYFCASSESSASTDTQYFGPGTRLTVL.

This chain uses TRBV7-6 with TRBJ2-7; D is perhaps TRBD1 (5 bases). The length of the CDR3 is 14 residues. CDR1 and CDR2 (germline): SGHVS, FNYEAQ. V was pared by 1 base and J by 6 bases, with 13 bases between. The CDR3 nucleotides read TGTGCCAGCAGCTTAGGCAGGGCGGACGGCGAGCAGTACTTC. It specifies CASSLGRADGEQYF.

The chain recombines TRBV2 with TRBJ2-2, with 7 positions matching TRBD1. The CDR3 is 17 residues long. J lost 2 bases, V lost 4 bases, and 10 bases had no gene match. Looked up from germline, CDR1 is SNHLY and CDR2 is FYNNEI. CDR3 DNA sequence: TGTGCCAGCAGTGTACCTACCGGGACAGTTAACACCGGGGAGCTGTTTTTT. Amino acid sequence: CASSVPTGTVNTGELFF.

The rearrangement links TRBV5-1 to TRBJ2-5, with TRBD1 matching over 11 bases. CDR1 and CDR2 (germline): SGHRS, YFSETQ. The CDR3 is 15 amino acids. V was clipped by 1 base and J by 5 bases; unmatched bases: 4. The CDR3 here is CASSLIGTGGETQYF. The CDR3 region has the DNA TGCGCCAGCAGCTTGATCGGGACAGGGGGGGAGACCCAGTACTTC.

The J gene is TRBJ1-2, the V gene TRBV24-1; D not resolved. V lost 3 bases to trimming and J lost 9 bases, with 22 bases between them. In germline, CDR1 is KGHDR, CDR2 SFDVKD. The CDR3 spans 16 residues. CDR3 residues: CATSDVSPIISLSYTF. The CDR3 nucleotides read TGTGCCACCAGTGATGTTTCCCCGATTATAAGTCTTAGCTACACCTTC.

The V gene is TRBV18, the J gene TRBJ1-1; TRBD1 might be the D (5 bases). Germline CDR1 and CDR2: KGHSH and LQKENI. This CDR3 region has 14 residues. The V and J ends lost 6 bases and 6 bases respectively, with 17 bases between them. The CDR3 DNA follows: TGTGCCAGCTCCTCCAGTCAGGGCGGGGCTGAAGCTTTCTTT. Amino acid sequence: CASSSSQGGAEAFF.

V gene TRBV5-3 combines with J gene TRBJ2-7; D might be TRBD1 (5 bases). TRBV5-3 is an open reading frame, and its role is uncertain. The CDR3 covers 15 residues. The V end was cut by 0 bases, the J end by 3 bases, with 13 bases between. The CDR3: CARSLVSRQCYEQYF. In DNA form, the CDR3 reads TGTGCCAGAAGCTTGGTAAGCAGACAGTGCTACGAGCAGTACTTC.

V gene TRBV19 combines with J gene TRBJ2-3; 12 bases agree with TRBD1. The junction had 9 bases not matched to a gene; V was cut back by 5 bases and J by 3 bases. The CDR3 contains 17 residues. CDR1 is LNHDA and CDR2 is SQIVND in the germline V gene (reference sequence). The CDR3 protein is CASSGRDRGRPTDTQYF. CDR3 DNA: TGTGCCAGTAGTGGCCGGGACAGGGGGCGCCCGACAGATACGCAGTATTTT.

J is TRBJ1-1 and V is TRBV5-1; D gene ambiguous. V lost 0 bases and J 4 bases, leaving 10 bases between the germline ends. The CDR3 totals 14 residues. CDR1 is SGHRS, CDR2 YFSETQ, per germline. DNA for the CDR3: TGCGCCAGCAGCTTGGAGATGGTTGGCACTGAAGCTTTCTTT. This gives the protein CASSLEMVGTEAFF.

The V call is TRBV5-1, the J call TRBJ2-5; 9 nucleotides line up with TRBD2. Germline CDR1 and CDR2: SGHRS and YFSETQ. The V gene end was trimmed by 1 base and the J gene end by 2 bases; junction bases not matched to a gene: 6. The CDR3 contains 16 residues. The CDR3 loop reads CASSLLVAGVQETQYF. CDR3 nucleotide sequence: TGCGCCAGCAGCTTGTTGGTAGCGGGGGTACAAGAGACCCAGTACTTC.

The chain recombines TRBV2 with TRBJ1-5; no clear D gene. V gave up 4 bases and J gave up 4 bases, with 11 bases separating them. CDR1 and CDR2 (germline): SNHLY, FYNNEI. This CDR3 is 14 amino acids long. The CDR3 DNA is TGTGCCAGCAGTGCGGGAGGGAGGAATCAGCCCCAGCATTTT. Translating it yields CASSAGGRNQPQHF.

The chain has TRBV24-1 and TRBJ2-1; D ambiguous. The CDR3 contains 13 residues. Trimming took off 4 bases at V and 4 bases at J, with 7 bases between the two ends. CDR1 is KGHDR and CDR2 is SFDVKD in the germline V gene. This CDR3 is CATSDHTYNEQFF. DNA for the CDR3: TGTGCCACCAGTGACCACACATACAATGAGCAGTTCTTC.

The chain is built from TRBV5-4 and TRBJ1-4; 8 nucleotides match TRBD1. The CDR3 totals 14 residues. V dropped 5 bases and J dropped 8; count of bases not matched to a gene: 8. Per the germline V gene, CDR1 is SGHNT and CDR2 is YYREEE (reference sequence). The CDR3 protein is CASSPGGKNEKLFF. CDR3 in DNA: TGTGCCAGCAGTCCAGGGGGCAAGAACGAAAAACTGTTTTTT.